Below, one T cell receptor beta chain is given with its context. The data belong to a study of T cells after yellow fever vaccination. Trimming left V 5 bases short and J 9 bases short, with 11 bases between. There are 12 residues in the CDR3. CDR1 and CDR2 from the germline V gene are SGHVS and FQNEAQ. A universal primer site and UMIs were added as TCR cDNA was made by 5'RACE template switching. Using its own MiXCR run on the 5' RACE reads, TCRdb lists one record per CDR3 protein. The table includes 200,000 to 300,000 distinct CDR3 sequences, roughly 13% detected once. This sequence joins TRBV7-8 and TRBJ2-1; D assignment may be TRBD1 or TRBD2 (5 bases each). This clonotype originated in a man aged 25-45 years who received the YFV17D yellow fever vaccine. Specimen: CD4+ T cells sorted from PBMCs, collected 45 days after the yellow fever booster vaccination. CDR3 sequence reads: CASSRGAIEQFF. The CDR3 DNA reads TGTGCCAGCAGCAGGGGAGCTATTGAGCAGTTCTTC.